Listed below are T cell receptor beta chains from one sample, sequenced in a study of CD8 T cells in ankylosing spondylitis. TCRdb recomputed calls from the 5' RACE reads with MiXCR, one row per CDR3 protein. The sample lists approximately 69,000 distinct CDR3 sequences, 5.3% occurring once. The sequencing sample was made of blood, either unsorted or a sorted T cell fraction (not recorded which). These receptors all stem from a male donor with ankylosing spondylitis or in good health (not recorded which). CDR3s include the opening cysteine and the closing phenylalanine or tryptophan. The D gene is left open where the match is weak. Clone size, where shown, is once, few, many, or a class for clones that have expanded.

clone_size	d_call	v_call	j_call	cdr3_aa	cdr3_nt
many	-	TRBV24-1	TRBJ2-2	CATALGPGELFF	TGTGCCACCGCCCTAGGTCCCGGGGAGCTGTTTTTT
many	TRBD1	TRBV20-1	TRBJ1-2	CSARSGGAYGYTF	TGCAGTGCTAGATCAGGGGGCGCTTATGGCTACACCTTC
many	-	TRBV20-1	TRBJ1-3	CSASGLLSGNTIYF	TGCAGTGCTAGTGGTCTACTCTCTGGAAACACCATATATTTT
many	-	TRBV27	TRBJ1-1	CASSQTGRVTEAFF	TGTGCCAGCTCTCAGACAGGACGGGTCACTGAAGCTTTCTTT
many	-	TRBV7-2	TRBJ2-1	CASNPSTFYNEQFF	TGTGCCAGCAACCCATCGACATTTTACAATGAGCAGTTCTTC
many	-	TRBV20-1	TRBJ1-1	CSAIRTGLNTEAFF	TGCAGTGCCATTCGAACAGGGTTAAACACTGAAGCTTTCTTT
many	-	TRBV5-4	TRBJ1-4	CASSSISGARVEKLFF	TGTGCCAGCAGCTCCATTTCGGGGGCACGGGTTGAAAAACTGTTTTTT
many	TRBD2	TRBV5-6	TRBJ2-2	CASSLSRAGFNTGELFF	TGTGCCAGCAGCTTGTCGAGAGCGGGGTTCAACACCGGGGAGCTGTTTTTT
-	-	TRBV7-2	TRBJ2-2	CASSPVVSPRRLFF	TGTGCCAGCAGCCCAGTCGTTTCGCCGAGGAGGCTGTTTTTT
many	-	TRBV5-1	TRBJ2-5	CASSSGGQRETQYF	TGCGCCAGCAGCTCCGGGGGGCAACGAGAGACCCAGTACTTC
many	-	TRBV29-1	TRBJ2-7	CSVVNRDIAYEQYF	TGCAGCGTCGTTAACCGGGACATAGCCTACGAGCAGTACTTC
many	-	TRBV10-1	TRBJ1-5	CASSERSSQPQHF	TGCGCCAGCAGTGAGCGGTCCAGTCAGCCCCAGCATTTT
many	-	TRBV12-3/TRBV12-4	TRBJ2-3	CASRLQGIADTQYF	TGTGCCAGCAGACTTCAGGGGATCGCAGATACGCAGTATTTT
many	-	TRBV3-1	TRBJ2-7	CASSPPGLASYEQYF	TGTGCCAGCAGCCCCCCGGGGCTAGCGTCCTACGAGCAGTACTTC
many	TRBD2	TRBV6-2/TRBV6-3	TRBJ2-1	CASSYSSGGAGIYNEQFF	TGTGCCAGCAGTTACTCTAGCGGGGGCGCCGGAATCTACAATGAGCAGTTCTTC
many	-	TRBV6-5	TRBJ2-2	CASIPQWGEANTGELFF	TGTGCCAGCATTCCTCAGTGGGGCGAGGCGAACACCGGGGAGCTGTTTTTT
many	TRBD1	TRBV6-1	TRBJ2-5	CASSERTGTETQYF	TGTGCCAGCAGTGAACGGACAGGGACGGAGACCCAGTACTTC
many	TRBD1	TRBV7-6	TRBJ2-7	CASSLTPDRDHEQYF	TGTGCCAGCAGCTTAACTCCAGACAGGGACCACGAGCAGTACTTC
many	-	TRBV20-1	TRBJ1-5	CSAVVNNQPQHF	TGCAGTGCTGTCGTGAACAATCAGCCCCAGCATTTT
-	-	TRBV7-9	TRBJ2-1	CASSLISVYNEQFF	TGTGCCAGCAGCCTCATCTCCGTTTACAATGAGCAGTTCTTC
many	-	TRBV7-6	TRBJ2-2	CASSLAPMGAIGLNTGELFF	TGTGCCAGCAGCTTAGCTCCGATGGGGGCCATCGGTTTGAACACCGGGGAGCTGTTTTTT
many	-	TRBV7-8	TRBJ2-5	CASSLKTVQETQYF	TGTGCCAGCAGCTTAAAGACAGTTCAAGAGACCCAGTACTTC
few	-	TRBV7-9	TRBJ1-1	CASSRPEGGPEAFF	TGTGCCAGCAGCCGCCCCGAGGGGGGGCCTGAAGCTTTCTTT
many	-	TRBV6-1	TRBJ1-5	CASQGGGSNQPQHF	TGTGCCAGCCAGGGAGGGGGGAGCAATCAGCCCCAGCATTTT
many	TRBD1	TRBV7-9	TRBJ1-1	CASSFPGTGGTEAFF	TGTGCCAGCAGCTTCCCCGGGACAGGGGGTACTGAAGCTTTCTTT
many	TRBD2	TRBV5-1	TRBJ2-3	CASSSTSGGNSGTDTQYF	TGCGCCAGCAGCTCGACTAGCGGGGGAAACTCTGGCACAGATACGCAGTATTTT
medium-sized	-	TRBV29-1	TRBJ2-7	CSVEDLGNEQYF	TGCAGCGTTGAAGATCTTGGGAACGAGCAGTACTTC
many	-	TRBV14	TRBJ2-4	CASSHHRIQYF	TGTGCCAGCAGCCACCACCGGATTCAGTACTTC
many	TRBD2	TRBV5-6	TRBJ2-7	CASSIAGLNYEQYF	TGTGCCAGCAGCATAGCGGGCCTTAACTACGAGCAGTACTTC
many	-	TRBV29-1	TRBJ2-1	CSVGSGTGTYNEQFF	TGCAGCGTTGGCTCCGGAACAGGGACCTACAATGAGCAGTTCTTC
many	TRBD2	TRBV7-2	TRBJ2-7	CASSPFGTSSPQYF	TGTGCCAGCAGCCCATTCGGGACTAGCTCACCCCAGTACTTC
many	TRBD2	TRBV5-1	TRBJ2-3	CASSLKPAGQDTQYF	TGCGCCAGCAGCTTGAAACCAGCGGGGCAAGATACGCAGTATTTT
many	-	TRBV5-1	TRBJ2-2	CASRFSILAGELFF	TGCGCCAGCAGATTTTCGATCCTGGCGGGGGAGCTGTTTTTT
many	-	TRBV12-3/TRBV12-4	TRBJ2-1	CASSMGSYNEQFF	TGTGCCAGTTCGATGGGATCTTACAATGAGCAGTTCTTC
many	TRBD1	TRBV15	TRBJ1-3	CATSWDRGGNTIYF	TGTGCCACCAGTTGGGACAGGGGTGGAAACACCATATATTTT
many	TRBD1	TRBV5-1	TRBJ2-2	CASSHHQGARTGELFF	TGCGCCAGCAGCCATCACCAGGGGGCGCGAACCGGGGAGCTGTTTTTT
many	-	TRBV10-3	TRBJ1-2	CAISEFPGSTYGYTF	TGTGCCATCAGTGAGTTTCCAGGGAGCACTTATGGCTACACCTTC